These T cell receptor beta chains were read from a single sample in a study of T cell clones after liver transplantation. Using immunoSEQ multiplex PCR, the repertoire was profiled, and TCRdb retains in-frame clones only, with some absent. Of 4,000 to 6,000 clones listed, about two fifths are singletons. Their antigen targets remain unknown. The source material was CD4+ T cells from cultured PBMCs. These receptor sequences come from a human patient who received a liver transplant. The graft donor may be the source of some T cells. The CDR3 runs from the conserved cysteine through the conserved F or W. D genes are given only for firm matches. Only some rows state a clone size, as once, few, many or a class for expanded clones.

cdr3_aa,cdr3_nt,v_call,clone_size,j_call,d_call
CASSGGLGGSYNEQFF,TGTGCCAGCAGCGGAGGTCTAGGCGGGAGCTACAATGAGCAGTTCTTC,TRBV9,NA,TRBJ2-1,TRBD2
CASSAAGEYYGYTF,TGTGCCAGCAGCGCAGCAGGGGAGTACTATGGCTACACCTTC,TRBV9,NA,TRBJ1-2,NA
CASSDRGRETQYF,TGCGCCAGCAGTGACAGGGGGCGAGAGACCCAGTACTTC,TRBV10-2,few,TRBJ2-5,TRBD1
CASSPVVGFEAFF,TGCGCCAGCAGCCCCGTAGTGGGCTTTGAAGCTTTCTTT,TRBV10-1,few,TRBJ1-1,NA
CASSYGLPYEQYF,TGTGCCAGCAGTTACGGTCTTCCCTACGAGCAGTACTTC,TRBV6-6,NA,TRBJ2-7,NA
CASRLAGGPTDTQYF,TGCGCCAGCCGACTAGCGGGAGGACCCACAGATACGCAGTATTTT,TRBV5-1,once,TRBJ2-3,TRBD2
CASSFLVSPPRGFF,TGTGCCAGCAGCTTTCTCGTCAGCCCCCCGCGGGGTTTCTTT,TRBV7-9,NA,TRBJ1-1,NA
CASSLFSGRAYEQFF,TGTGCCAGCAGCTTATTCAGCGGGAGGGCCTATGAGCAGTTCTTC,TRBV7-9,NA,TRBJ2-1,TRBD2
CASSYLGQMNQPQHF,TGTGCCAGCAGTTACCTCGGACAGATGAATCAGCCCCAGCATTTT,TRBV6-5,NA,TRBJ1-5,NA
CASSTLAGGDYNEQFF,TGCGCCAGCAGCACACTAGCGGGAGGGGACTACAATGAGCAGTTCTTC,TRBV5-1,NA,TRBJ2-1,TRBD2
CASNTGGTGGGNQPQHF,TGTGCCAGTAACACCGGGGGGACAGGGGGCGGCAATCAGCCCCAGCATTTT,TRBV19,NA,TRBJ1-5,TRBD1